This TCR beta chain stems from a study of blood T cells in healthy people across ages. Study results and caveats: Whereas aged donors had fewer naive CD4+ cells, long-lived donors had more of them and higher diversity.

Primers used in a second PCR of about 7 to 12 cycles were a sample-barcoded 5' primer and a J-beta primer mix. Researchers report that a template-switch adaptor with 12 random nucleotides tagged each cDNA molecule. A single record per CDR3 protein comes from TCRdb applying MiXCR to the 5' RACE reads. The sample holds fewer than 950,000 distinct CDR3 sequences, roughly 35% seen once. Notes on this clonotype: As yet, its antigen is unknown. Likely a read error: the CDR3 ends without its conserved phenylalanine or tryptophan.

CDR1 SGHRS and CDR2 YFSETQ come from the germline V gene. CDR3 length: 12 residues. V was cut by 4 bases and J by 6 bases, with 10 bases left in between. This TCR was recovered from a man aged 18 to 30 in good health. This chain uses TRBV5-1 with TRBJ1-1; a possible D gene is TRBD1 (6 bases). The sequenced sample consisted of blood. CDR3 sequence: CASSGTGPEAFL. CDR3 bases: TGCGCCAGCAGCGGTACAGGGCCTGAAGCTTTCCTT.